This paragraph covers one T cell receptor (beta chain) sequence. Antigen unknown. These data come from a study of shared clonotypes between healthy human individuals. Study-wide results and limits: The naive CD4 repertoires of four donors were compared, and roughly 5.1% of clonotypes were shared. Generally, naive subsets came out with larger estimated richness than memory subsets.

The CDR3 has 17 amino acids. Germline CDR1 is SGHNT and CDR2 is YYREEE (reference sequence). Trimming took 3 bases from V and 1 from J; bases not matched to a gene: 9. Naive CD8 cells, CD45RO-negative and positively selected for CCR7, excluded terminally differentiated effector memory CD45RA+ cells. Recent acute infections and vaccinations were absent in the healthy HIV-negative adult donors. The repertoire was sequenced with immunoSEQ multiplex PCR; TCRdb's copy has only in-frame clones and lacks some. Of about 1,800,000 clones listed, roughly 95% are singletons. The chain combines TRBV5-4 with TRBJ2-5; TRBD1 matches at 10 bases. The receptor was isolated from a man between 18 and 29 years old in good health. Sample: naive CD8+ T cells sorted from blood. CDR3 sequence (DNA): TGTGCCAGCAGCTACGACCTGACAGGGGGCCTCCAAGAGACCCAGTACTTC. Translation: CASSYDLTGGLQETQYF.